A single sample gave rise to the 30 T cell receptor beta chains below, sequenced in a study of T-cell reconstitution after alpha-beta-depleted transplantation in children. Unique molecular identifiers were incorporated into the prepared TCRbeta library. Via MiXCR, TCRdb re-called the PCR reads, giving one row per CDR3 protein. This table holds about 980,000 distinct CDR3 sequences, 25% to 30% found once. Material: PBMCs, mostly from graft donor cells, obtained 360 days after TCRalphabeta/CD19-depleted stem cell transplant. Receptors were obtained from a boy less than two years old who had a stem cell transplant for SCID, so the T cells may come from the graft donor.

A few counts support this clonotype. This chain links TRBV5-1 with TRBJ2-1; D may correspond to TRBD1 or TRBD2 (5 bases each). CDR1 is SGHRS and CDR2 is YFSETQ in the germline V gene. CDR3 length: 16 residues. V was trimmed by 1 base and J by 10 bases, leaving 21 bases between them. CDR3 amino acids: CASSLYDGTDVREQFF. CDR3 nucleotides: TGCGCCAGCAGCTTGTATGACGGGACGGATGTTAGGGAGCAGTTCTTC.

Many counts were recorded for this clonotype. This chain connects TRBV27 to TRBJ2-3; 10 bases are a match to TRBD1. This CDR3 spans 16 amino acids. CDR1 and CDR2 from the germline V gene are MNHEY and SMNVEV (reference sequence). V gave up 5 bases and J gave up 3 bases; unmatched junction bases: 8. This chain's CDR3 is CASSLRRTGGTDTQYF. As DNA, the CDR3 is TGTGCCAGCAGTCTTCGAAGGACAGGGGGAACAGATACGCAGTATTTT.

The rearrangement uses TRBV5-1 and TRBJ2-3; 9 bases map to TRBD1. V trimming: 2 bases; J trimming: 7 bases; junction bases outside the gene matches: 8. This CDR3 contains 15 residues. Germline CDR1 is SGHRS and CDR2 is YFSETQ. DNA of the CDR3: TGCGCCAGCAGCTTCAAAGGAGGACAGGGGAATACGCAGTATTTT. Translating gives CASSFKGGQGNTQYF.

V usage is TRBV28 and J usage is TRBJ2-5, with D perhaps TRBD2 (6 bases). Germline V gives CDR1 MDHEN, CDR2 SYDVKM. The CDR3 has 16 amino acids. V lost 3 bases to trimming and J lost 4 bases, with 18 bases between them. CDR3 loop: CASSFDRGFGSETQYF. The CDR3 DNA sequence: TGTGCCAGCAGTTTCGATCGGGGGTTTGGATCAGAGACCCAGTACTTC.

The chain is built from TRBV12-3 or TRBV12-4 and TRBJ1-3; 11 nucleotides agree with TRBD1. This CDR3 region has 20 residues. V gave up 6 bases and J gave up 0 bases; unmatched junction bases: 16. CDR3 sequence: CASRLLGQGAPIYSGNTIYF. In DNA form, the CDR3 reads TGTGCCAGCAGACTCCTTGGACAGGGGGCCCCCATCTACTCTGGAAACACCATATATTTT.

This clonotype was detected ten times or more. The chain carries TRBV2 and TRBJ2-1; 7 nucleotides agree with TRBD2. Germline assignment: CDR1 SNHLY and CDR2 FYNNEI. The CDR3 has 13 residues. The V and J ends lost 6 bases and 4 bases, in that order; junction bases with no gene match: 3. CDR3 sequence reads: CASSSSGYNEQFF. CDR3 DNA: TGTGCCAGCAGCTCTAGCGGTTACAATGAGCAGTTCTTC.

The rearrangement joins TRBV10-3 to TRBJ1-5; TRBD1 matches 9 bases. Looked up from germline, CDR1 is ENHRY and CDR2 is SYGVKD. J lost 4 bases, V lost 3 bases, and 4 bases had no gene match. The length of the CDR3 is 15 residues. CDR3 DNA: TGTGCCATCAGTGACCACGGACAGGGGAATCAGCCCCAGCATTTT. Protein sequence: CAISDHGQGNQPQHF.

The chain employs TRBV2 and TRBJ2-3, with D uncertain. V lost 1 base, J lost 6 bases, and 8 bases lay in between. Germline lookup yields CDR1 SNHLY and CDR2 FYNNEI. The CDR3 extends over 13 amino acids. The CDR3: CASSEDLPDTQYF. The CDR3 DNA follows: TGTGCCAGCAGTGAAGATCTCCCGGATACGCAGTATTTT.

The rearrangement joins TRBV15 to TRBJ2-6, with D perhaps being TRBD1 or TRBD2 (6 bases each). V was trimmed by 1 base and J by 0 bases, leaving 13 bases between them. The CDR3 sequence is 18 residues long. CDR1 and CDR2 from the germline V gene are LNHNV and YYDKDF (reference sequence). The CDR3 DNA reads TGTGCCACCAGCAGAGTGGGGGGCAGGAGCTCTGGGGCCAACGTCCTGACTTTC. As protein: CATSRVGGRSSGANVLTF.

This rearrangement joins TRBV4-3 to TRBJ2-1, with no clear D. The CDR3 has 11 residues. Trimming cost V 9 bases and J 5 bases, with 8 bases left between them. Germline CDR1 LGHNA, CDR2 YSLEER. The CDR3 sequence: CARGQDNEQFF. CDR3 bases: TGCGCCAGAGGGCAGGACAATGAGCAGTTCTTC.

The CDR3 bases are TGCAGCCCGCGGGGTCACCACTCCTACGAGCAGTACTTC. Translation: CSPRGHHSYEQYF. The V and J genes are TRBV29-1 and TRBJ2-7; possibly TRBD2 for D (6 bases). Germline CDR1 SQVTM, CDR2 ANQGSEA. The V end was cut by 8 bases, the J end by 0 bases, with 14 bases between. The CDR3 extends over 13 amino acids.

The chain links TRBV2 to TRBJ2-6, with D tentatively TRBD1 or TRBD2 (6 bases each). Trimming pared 11 bases from V and 2 bases from J, leaving 16 bases between. CDR1 SNHLY and CDR2 FYNNEI come from the germline V gene. CDR3 length equals 15 residues. Written as DNA, the CDR3 is TGTGCCGGACAACAGGGAGGACCTGGGGCCAACGTCCTGACTTTC. This codes for CAGQQGGPGANVLTF.

This clonotype has only a few counts. The chain employs TRBV5-1 and TRBJ1-1; perhaps TRBD1 as D (5 bases). Germline V lookup: CDR1 SGHRS, CDR2 YFSETQ. The V and J ends lost 4 bases and 5 bases respectively, with 15 bases between them. This CDR3 region has 14 residues. The CDR3 here is CASSTQLWGTEAFF. As DNA, the CDR3 is TGCGCCAGCAGCACACAGCTATGGGGGACTGAAGCTTTCTTT.

This clonotype was picked up a small number of times. The V and J genes are TRBV11-2 and TRBJ2-7; 8 nucleotides match TRBD1. V was pared by 1 base and J by 7 bases, with 12 bases of the junction left unmatched. CDR1 and CDR2 (germline): SGHAT, FQNNGV. The length of the CDR3 is 16 residues. The CDR3 loop reads CASSLVLGQVSGEQYF. The DNA of the CDR3 is TGTGCCAGCAGCTTAGTTCTGGGACAGGTTTCGGGTGAGCAGTACTTC.

The chain couples TRBV11-2 to TRBJ2-3, with TRBD2 identical over 10 bases. V was pared by 2 bases and J by 1 base, with 9 bases of the junction left unmatched. CDR3 size: 18 residues. The V gene's germline CDR1 is SGHAT and CDR2 FQNNGV. CDR3 region: CASSLSFKRGGGTDTQYF. The CDR3 nucleotides read TGTGCCAGCAGCTTATCTTTCAAGCGGGGGGGCGGCACAGATACGCAGTATTTT.

This clonotype was found many times. The genes are TRBV29-1 and TRBJ2-7; 7 nucleotides align to TRBD2. This CDR3 is 12 amino acids long. J was trimmed by 0 bases and V by 7 bases; bases with no gene match: 3. Germline CDR1 reads SQVTM; CDR2 reads ANQGSEA. CDR3 sequence reads: CSARTSSYEQYF. CDR3 coding DNA: TGCAGCGCCCGGACTAGCTCCTACGAGCAGTACTTC.

This clonotype occurred many times. This chain links TRBV5-5 with TRBJ2-4; D is uncertain. The germline gives CDR1 SGHKS, CDR2 YYEKEE (reference sequence). The CDR3 is 11 amino acids. Trimming cost V 0 bases and J 9 bases, with 4 bases left between them. CDR3 in amino acids: CASSLVGIQYF. The DNA of the CDR3 is TGTGCCAGCAGCTTGGTGGGCATTCAGTACTTC.

This clonotype has just a few counts. The rearrangement uses TRBV20-1 and TRBJ1-1; tentatively, D is TRBD1 (5 bases). Trimming stripped 3 bases from V and 5 bases from J, with 16 bases between. The CDR3 consists of 14 residues. Looked up from germline, CDR1 is DFQATT and CDR2 is SNEGSKA (reference sequence). The CDR3 reads CSARDPGEWTEAFF. As DNA, the CDR3 is TGCAGTGCTAGGGACCCGGGGGAGTGGACTGAAGCTTTCTTT.

Points on this clonotype: A single base separates this from a much larger clone, so it may be a read error. V and J are TRBV7-6 and TRBJ1-6; no definite D call. Germline CDR1 SGHVS, CDR2 FNYEAQ. This CDR3 has 14 residues. CDR3 bases: TGTGCCAGCGCGGAAAACACCTATAATTCACCCCTCCTCTTT. It is translated as CASAENTYNSPLLF.

This chain uses TRBV20-1 with TRBJ1-5, with unresolved D. V was pared by 0 bases and J by 9 bases, with 15 bases between. Germline V gene lookup returns CDR1 DFQATT and CDR2 SNEGSKA (reference sequence). This CDR3 comprises 14 residues. CDR3 sequence (DNA): TGCAGTGCTAGAGATCAAGGCTCCCGGCGGCCCCAGCATTTT. Protein: CSARDQGSRRPQHF.

At least ten counts were recorded for this clonotype. This sequence joins TRBV28 and TRBJ2-2; D perhaps matches TRBD1 (5 bases). The CDR3 length is 15 residues. Germline V gene sequence: CDR1 MDHEN, CDR2 SYDVKM. Trimming removed 5 bases at V and 3 bases at J, with 13 bases between. The CDR3 loop reads CASSIRGWDTGELFF. In DNA, the CDR3 is TGTGCCAGCAGTATAAGGGGTTGGGACACCGGGGAGCTGTTTTTT.

Only a few counts were recorded for this clonotype. The chain couples TRBV29-1 to TRBJ1-2, with a possible D match to TRBD1 (6 bases). Trimming removed 6 bases at V and 12 bases at J, with 17 bases between. The CDR3 sequence is 11 residues long. Germline V gives CDR1 SQVTM, CDR2 ANQGSEA. The CDR3 bases are TGCAGCGTCGATCCACAGGGCGGGAACACCTTC. This translates into CSVDPQGGNTF.

The genes are TRBV6-5 and TRBJ1-3; D gene ambiguous. Germline V gene data show CDR1 as MNHEY and CDR2 as SVGAGI. Trimming stripped 0 bases from V and 0 bases from J, with 3 bases between. This CDR3 has 14 residues. CDR3 loop: CASSYSRSGNTIYF. DNA for the CDR3: TGTGCCAGCAGTTACTCCCGCTCTGGAAACACCATATATTTT.

The V gene is TRBV6-2 or TRBV6-3, the J gene TRBJ2-1; no clear D gene. The V and J ends lost 1 base and 0 bases respectively, with 13 bases between them. The CDR3 runs to 17 residues. Per the germline V gene, CDR1 is MNHEY and CDR2 is SVGEGT. The CDR3 region is CASSYFGLRGSYNEQFF. In DNA form, the CDR3 reads TGTGCCAGCAGTTACTTCGGCCTGCGAGGCTCCTACAATGAGCAGTTCTTC.

This clonotype was detected once. The V gene is TRBV5-1, the J gene TRBJ1-1, with 8 bases aligning to TRBD1. V was clipped by 4 bases and J by 2 bases; unmatched bases: 10. Germline loops: CDR1 SGHRS, CDR2 YFSETQ. The CDR3 consists of 16 residues. CDR3 nucleotides: TGCGCCAGCAGCCTTGGGACAGGCTCTTTAAACACTGAAGCTTTCTTT. Its translation: CASSLGTGSLNTEAFF.

The chain links TRBV5-1 to TRBJ2-7, with a weak D call TRBD1 (6 bases). Germline assignment: CDR1 SGHRS and CDR2 YFSETQ. This CDR3 has 13 residues. Trimming took off 1 base at V and 7 bases at J, with 12 bases between the two ends. This chain's CDR3 is CASSLTGSGEQYF. The CDR3, as DNA: TGCGCCAGCAGCTTGACAGGGAGTGGGGAGCAGTACTTC.

V and J are TRBV2 and TRBJ2-7; 7 bases map to TRBD2. In germline, CDR1 is SNHLY, CDR2 FYNNEI. The V segment lost 9 bases and the J segment 0 bases; nucleotides outside the gene matches: 8. The CDR3 has 14 amino acids. The DNA of the CDR3 is TGTGCCAGTACCCTACTAGCGAACTCCTACGAGCAGTACTTC. It yields the protein CASTLLANSYEQYF. Full variable domain (outside the CDR3, taken from reference TRBV2 and TRBJ2-7): EPEVTQTPSHQVTQMGQEVILRCVPISNHLYFYWYRQILGQKVEFLVSFYNNEISEKSEIFDDQFSVERPDGSNFTLKIRSTKLEDSAMYFCASTLLANSYEQYFGPGTRLTVT.

The chain links TRBV11-2 to TRBJ2-1; D may correspond to TRBD1 or TRBD2 (6 bases each). The germline gives CDR1 SGHAT, CDR2 FQNNGV. V was cut by 8 bases and J by 0 bases, with 17 bases left in between. This CDR3 region has 16 residues. CDR3: CASVLVGGHSYNEQFF. CDR3 bases: TGTGCCAGCGTCCTGGTGGGGGGCCACTCCTACAATGAGCAGTTCTTC.

This clonotype has a handful of counts. The chain recombines TRBV5-1 with TRBJ2-3, with D perhaps matching TRBD1 (6 bases). Germline CDR1 and CDR2: SGHRS and YFSETQ. Deletions cut 4 bases from V and 6 bases from J, with 12 bases between. The CDR3 contains 13 residues. CDR3 loop: CASSRTGWDTQYF. CDR3 coding DNA: TGCGCCAGCAGCAGAACAGGGTGGGATACGCAGTATTTT.

Only a few counts were recorded for this clonotype. This chain connects TRBV7-9 to TRBJ2-7; D remains ambiguous. V lost 2 bases and J lost 4, with 9 bases in between. The germline gives CDR1 SEHNR, CDR2 FQNEAQ (reference sequence). This CDR3 has 13 amino acids. In DNA, the CDR3 is TGTGCCAGCAGCTTATTGTGGGGTTACGAGCAGTACTTC. Protein product: CASSLLWGYEQYF.